The 18 T cell receptor beta chains presented below share a single source sample, sequenced in a study of T cell repertoires in cytomegalovirus infection. TCRdb independently ran MiXCR on the reads; one entry per CDR3 protein. The sample records about 110,000 distinct CDR3 sequences, roughly two fifths being singletons. The antigens for these receptors are not known. This specimen consisted of CD8+ T cells from cultured PBMCs, obtained from culture after CMV antigen stimulation. The receptors originated from a human donor in good health (CMV status not recorded). Some clones in this sample may be carry-over from other donors' samples.

This clonotype has ten or more counts. The chain joins TRBV28 to TRBJ1-1, with no clear D. This CDR3 comprises 13 residues. Trimming took off 4 bases at V and 5 bases at J, with 11 bases between the two ends. Germline CDR1 MDHEN, CDR2 SYDVKM. This chain's CDR3 is CASSSHPETEAFF. The CDR3 DNA sequence: TGTGCCAGCAGTTCCCACCCGGAGACTGAAGCTTTCTTT.

This clonotype was counted at least ten times. The chain is built from TRBV7-8 and TRBJ1-3; 8 nucleotides match TRBD1. The CDR3 is 15 amino acids. V trimming: 2 bases; J trimming: 2 bases; junction bases outside the gene matches: 2. Germline CDR1 and CDR2: SGHVS and FQNEAQ. The CDR3 region has the DNA TGTGCCAGCAGCTTACTGACAGGGGCTGGAAACACCATATATTTT. Translating it yields CASSLLTGAGNTIYF.

This clonotype was seen ten or more times. The CDR3 DNA reads TGTGCCAGCAGCCCCGGGGCGGGGAGCACAGATACGCAGTATTTT. Translation gives CASSPGAGSTDTQYF. The chain couples TRBV7-2 to TRBJ2-3; TRBD2 is a possible D gene (6 bases). Per the germline V gene, CDR1 is SGHTA and CDR2 is FQGNSA. CDR3 length equals 15 residues. Deletions cut 5 bases from V and 0 bases from J, with 12 bases between.

This clonotype was recorded once. The chain joins TRBV7-9 to TRBJ2-3; TRBD2 agrees at 7 bases. V was clipped by 8 bases and J by 1 base; unmatched bases: 6. This CDR3 is built from 14 residues. Looked up from germline, CDR1 is SEHNR and CDR2 is FQNEAQ (reference sequence). The CDR3 protein is CASGGERGTDTQYF. CDR3 coding DNA: TGTGCCAGCGGGGGGGAGCGGGGCACAGATACGCAGTATTTT.

This clonotype was picked up many times. The rearrangement joins TRBV5-6 to TRBJ2-2; 7 bases are shared with TRBD2. Germline loops: CDR1 SGHDT, CDR2 YYEEEE. This CDR3 is built from 17 residues. After removal of 3 bases from V and 4 bases from J, the junction contained 12 bases not matched to a gene. The CDR3 is CASSWEGLEGSTGELFF. The DNA for the CDR3 is TGTGCCAGCAGCTGGGAGGGGCTGGAGGGCAGCACCGGGGAGCTGTTTTTT.

This clonotype has a handful of counts. The V gene is TRBV7-9, the J gene TRBJ2-5, with D perhaps being TRBD1 or TRBD2 (6 bases each). Germline CDR1 SEHNR, CDR2 FQNEAQ (reference sequence). V gave up 5 bases and J gave up 1 base, with 17 bases separating them. The length of the CDR3 is 16 residues. The CDR3 region has the DNA TGTGCCAGCAGCCTAGACAGGAAGACTAGCCAAGAGACCCAGTACTTC. Its protein is CASSLDRKTSQETQYF.

This clonotype has just one count. This rearrangement joins TRBV7-9 to TRBJ2-5; 11 bases line up with TRBD2. This CDR3 contains 16 residues. V shed 5 bases and J 2 bases; nucleotides not matched to a gene: 7. CDR1 SEHNR and CDR2 FQNEAQ come from the germline V gene (reference sequence). The CDR3 is CASSRLTSGAQETQYF. The CDR3 DNA follows: TGTGCCAGCAGCCGATTGACTAGCGGGGCACAAGAGACCCAGTACTTC.

This rearrangement joins TRBV7-9 to TRBJ1-3; a weak D match, TRBD1 (6 bases). Germline values: CDR1 SEHNR, CDR2 FQNEAQ (reference sequence). CDR3 length: 16 residues. V dropped 5 bases and J dropped 0 bases, with 14 bases sitting between them. The CDR3 sequence is CASSPRDTSSGNTIYF. DNA for the CDR3: TGTGCCAGCAGCCCAAGGGACACCTCCTCTGGAAACACCATATATTTT.

The chain employs TRBV27 and TRBJ1-5; TRBD1 is a possible D gene (6 bases). The CDR3 is 18 residues long. Germline V gene data show CDR1 as MNHEY and CDR2 as SMNVEV (reference sequence). Trimming took off 2 bases at V and 1 base at J, with 18 bases between the two ends. The CDR3 nucleotides are TGTGCCAGCAGTTTAAGAGGGGGGGAGGGCTGGAGCAATCAGCCCCAGCATTTT. Protein sequence: CASSLRGGEGWSNQPQHF.

The gene calls are TRBV19 and TRBJ2-4, with no clear D. The CDR3 totals 14 residues. V gave up 3 bases and J gave up 4 bases, with 10 bases separating them. CDR1 is LNHDA, CDR2 SQIVND, per germline (reference sequence). CDR3 region: CASSIGLNKNIQYF. The DNA for the CDR3 is TGTGCCAGTAGTATCGGGTTAAATAAAAACATTCAGTACTTC.

The rearrangement links TRBV4-1 to TRBJ1-5; tentative D call: TRBD1 (6 bases). With 6 bases removed from V and 4 bases from J, the gap between germline ends came to 10 bases. This CDR3 has 13 amino acids. CDR1 is MGHRA, CDR2 YSYEKL, per germline. As DNA, the CDR3 is TGCGCCAGCAGTGACAGGTTGAATCAGCCCCAGCATTTT. Encoded protein: CASSDRLNQPQHF.

This clonotype was counted between two and nine times. This rearrangement joins TRBV10-3 to TRBJ2-7; the match to TRBD1 covers 9 bases. Germline lookup yields CDR1 ENHRY and CDR2 SYGVKD. The junction had 8 bases not matched to a gene; V was cut back by 5 bases and J by 0 bases. The CDR3 extends over 16 amino acids. CDR3 DNA sequence: TGTGCCATCAGTAAAATCGACAGGGGGTACTCCTACGAGCAGTACTTC. It encodes CAISKIDRGYSYEQYF.

In this sample, this clonotype turned up a few times. The J gene is TRBJ2-7, the V gene TRBV12-3 or TRBV12-4; no firm D call. Trimming left V 4 bases short and J 4 bases short, with 11 bases between. The CDR3 runs 13 residues. The CDR3 spells CASSSPSSYEQYF. For the CDR3, the DNA is TGTGCCAGCAGTTCCCCGAGCTCTTACGAGCAGTACTTC.

The chain has TRBV5-4 and TRBJ2-7; D is unclear. The germline V gene encodes CDR1 SGHNT and CDR2 YYREEE (reference sequence). Trimming removed 6 bases from V and 3 bases from J, with 1 base in between. The CDR3 runs to 9 residues. The CDR3 protein is CASNYEQYF. The CDR3 DNA reads as TGTGCCAGCAACTACGAGCAGTACTTC.

V usage is TRBV28 and J usage is TRBJ2-7, with 7 bases fitting TRBD1. The ends lost 5 bases at V and 4 bases at J; junction bases unmatched: 5. Germline-derived CDR1 and CDR2 are MDHEN and SYDVKM. This CDR3 is built from 13 residues. Written as DNA, the CDR3 is TGTGCCAGCAGTCCCAGGGGGTGGTACGAGCAGTACTTC. This translates into CASSPRGWYEQYF.

The rearrangement uses TRBV5-1 and TRBJ2-3; 11 bases match TRBD2. Trimming at V came to 0 bases and at J to 7 bases, leaving 13 bases not matched to a gene. CDR3 length: 18 amino acids. Germline loops: CDR1 SGHRS, CDR2 YFSETQ. The CDR3 region has the DNA TGCGCCAGCAGCTTGGCCCCTCCACTAGCGGGGGAAAGGAATACGCAGTATTTT. It codes for CASSLAPPLAGERNTQYF.

V and J are TRBV9 and TRBJ1-4; D possibly corresponds to TRBD1 (6 bases). Germline V lookup: CDR1 SGDLS, CDR2 YYNGEE. This CDR3 has 14 residues. V shed 0 bases and J shed 5 bases, with 8 bases lying between them. This CDR3 is CASSVEGGNEKLFF. In nucleotides, the CDR3 is TGTGCCAGCAGCGTAGAGGGGGGGAATGAAAAACTGTTTTTT.

This clonotype was recorded a few times. V gene TRBV27 combines with J gene TRBJ2-1; the match to TRBD1 covers 10 bases. Germline-derived CDR1 and CDR2 are MNHEY and SMNVEV (reference sequence). The CDR3 runs 14 residues. V was pared by 8 bases and J by 7 bases, with 8 bases of the junction left unmatched. DNA of the CDR3: TGTGCCAGCCAGGGGGACAGGGGATGGAATGAGCAGTTCTTC. This gives the protein CASQGDRGWNEQFF.